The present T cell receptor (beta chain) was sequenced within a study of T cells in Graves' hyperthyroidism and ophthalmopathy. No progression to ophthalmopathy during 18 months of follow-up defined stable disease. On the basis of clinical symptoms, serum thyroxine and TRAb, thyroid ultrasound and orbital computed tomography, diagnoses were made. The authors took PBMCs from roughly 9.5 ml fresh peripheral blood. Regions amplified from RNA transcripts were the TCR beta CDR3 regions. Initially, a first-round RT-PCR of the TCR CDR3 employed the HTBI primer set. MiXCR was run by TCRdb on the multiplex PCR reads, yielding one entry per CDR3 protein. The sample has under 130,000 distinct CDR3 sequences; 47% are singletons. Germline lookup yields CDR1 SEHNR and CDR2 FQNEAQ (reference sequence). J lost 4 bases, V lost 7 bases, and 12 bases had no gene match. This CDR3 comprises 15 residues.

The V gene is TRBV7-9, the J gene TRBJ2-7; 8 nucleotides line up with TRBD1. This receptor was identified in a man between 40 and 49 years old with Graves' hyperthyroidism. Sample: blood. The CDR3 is CASNYGDRRFYEQYF. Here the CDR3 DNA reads TGTGCCAGCAACTACGGGGACAGGCGGTTTTACGAGCAGTACTTC.